Ten or more counts support the clone carrying this T cell receptor beta chain. Described time point: newly diagnosed GD, antithyroid drugs for less than 3 months. There was RNA extracted from PBMCs, and the TCR library was made from it. Libraries of TCR beta came from iRepertoire HTBI primers plus Arm-PCR of CDR3 regions. One entry per CDR3 protein, called by TCRdb with MiXCR from the multiplex PCR reads. The sample lists a few hundred thousand distinct CDR3 sequences, approximately 12% occurring once. Trimming pared 9 bases from V and 3 bases from J, leaving 23 bases between. The V gene's germline CDR1 is MDHEN and CDR2 SYDVKM. There are 16 residues in the CDR3. This specimen belongs to a study of regulatory T cells in long-lasting Graves disease. A further study also used this sample, focusing on T cells in Graves' hyperthyroidism and ophthalmopathy.

J is TRBJ1-2 and V is TRBV28; possibly TRBD1 for D (6 bases). The sample in question was peripheral blood mononuclear cells (PBMCs), obtained at new diagnosis, from a patient treated with antithyroid drugs. The receptor comes from a woman under 30 with Graves disease. CDR3 in amino acids: CASIGGPNNPDYGYTF. As DNA, the CDR3 is TGTGCCAGTATAGGGGGGCCAAACAACCCAGACTATGGCTACACCTTC.